These 8 T cell receptor beta chains originate from one sample sequenced in a study of T cell responses to AZD1222 COVID-19 vaccine. The data were produced by immunoSEQ multiplex PCR, yet TCRdb's version contains in-frame clones alone and is incomplete. The sample contains around 180,000 clones, 85% to 90% of which appear only once. The sequences come from peripheral blood, collected on day 0 of AZD1222 vaccination. Source of these receptors: an adult in good health.

This chain links TRBV7-5 with TRBJ2-7. TRBV7-5 is shown as a pseudogene. This CDR3 has 15 residues. The CDR3 region has the DNA TGTGCCAGAAGCTTAGGAGGGGGGAGCTCCTACGAGCAGTACTTC. It yields the protein CARSLGGGSSYEQYF.

V is TRBV28 and J is TRBJ2-3; possibly TRBD1 for D (7 bases). CDR3 length: 15 amino acids. The germline CDR1 and CDR2 sequences are MDHEN and SYDVKM. Trimming cost V 4 bases and J 3 bases, with 14 bases left between them. The CDR3 DNA reads TGTGCCAGCAGTTCAGGGGGGTTAAAAACAGATACGCAGTATTTT. Residues: CASSSGGLKTDTQYF.

The chain is built from TRBV28 and TRBJ1-5; a weak D match, TRBD1 (6 bases). CDR3 length equals 15 residues. Germline CDR1 MDHEN, CDR2 SYDVKM. Trimming shortened V by 6 bases and J by 6 bases, and 18 bases separated the two germline ends. CDR3 nucleotide sequence: TGTGCCAGCAGCCTATGGGGGGCCACCCCTCAGCCCCAGCATTTT. It specifies CASSLWGATPQPQHF.

In this sample, this clone turned up once. V and J are TRBV28 and TRBJ1-3; D remains ambiguous. Trimming took 5 bases from V and 1 from J, leaving 6 bases between them. This CDR3 comprises 13 residues. The germline CDR1 and CDR2 sequences are MDHEN and SYDVKM. CDR3 in DNA: TGTGCCAGCAGTACGGGTTCTGGAAACACCATATATTTT. This codes for CASSTGSGNTIYF.

Only a few counts were recorded for this clone. The CDR3 DNA reads TGTGCCAGCACCACCTCCCACAGTCCTGAGAATGAAAAACTGTTTTTT. This sequence encodes CASTTSHSPENEKLFF. This chain joins TRBV7-9 and TRBJ1-4; D remains ambiguous. Deletions cut 7 bases from V and 5 bases from J, with 20 bases between. The CDR3 is 16 amino acids. Germline CDR1 and CDR2: SEHNR and FQNEAQ (reference sequence).

The chain carries TRBV18 and TRBJ2-1; 9 nucleotides match TRBD2. Germline lookup yields CDR1 KGHSH and CDR2 LQKENI. The trim removed 3 bases at V and 9 bases at J, leaving 9 bases unmatched. This CDR3 is 15 amino acids long. The CDR3 DNA reads as TGTGCCAGCTCACCTTCGGCTAGCGGGATGGGTGAGCAGTTCTTC. This translates into CASSPSASGMGEQFF.

V usage is TRBV19 and J usage is TRBJ2-3; D is undetermined. V shed 3 bases and J shed 0 bases, with 10 bases lying between them. The CDR3 consists of 15 residues. Germline CDR1 and CDR2: LNHDA and SQIVND (reference sequence). The DNA for the CDR3 is TGTGCCAGTAGTATCTGGCAGGCCAGCACAGATACGCAGTATTTT. It encodes CASSIWQASTDTQYF.

This chain links TRBV6-5 with TRBJ2-1, with 9 bases that match TRBD1. The V gene end was trimmed by 10 bases and the J gene end by 6 bases; junction bases not matched to a gene: 10. This CDR3 is built from 14 residues. Germline V gene data show CDR1 as MNHEY and CDR2 as SVGAGI. The CDR3 nucleotides read TGTGCCACCATCAACAGGGGGCGAGTCAATGAGCAGTTCTTC. Amino acid sequence: CATINRGRVNEQFF.